This T cell receptor beta chain emerged from a study of response to subunit inactivated influenza vaccine. Overall study results and limits: Each seasonal flu vaccination may recruit only limited new T cells, authors suggested.

V lost 5 bases, J lost 2 bases, and 10 bases stayed unmatched. The CDR3 spans 16 residues. CDR1 is SEHNR, CDR2 FQNEAQ, per germline (reference sequence). In TCRdb, the RT-PCR reads were re-called with MiXCR into one record per CDR3 protein. The table includes under 850,000 distinct CDR3 sequences, 18% detected once. This clonotype was picked up many times. The antigen remains undetermined. This material consisted of PBMCs from blood, taken about 5 days after vaccination. The receptor comes from a man in his forties or fifties who received an inactivated influenza vaccine. The V gene is TRBV7-9, the J gene TRBJ2-5, with 8 bases fitting TRBD1. This chain's CDR3 is CASSPDWGTGQETQYF. In nucleotides, the CDR3 is TGTGCCAGCAGCCCCGATTGGGGGACAGGACAAGAGACCCAGTACTTC.